A selection of T cell receptor beta chains follows, all from one sample in a study of T cells in Graves' hyperthyroidism and ophthalmopathy. TCRdb used MiXCR to reprocess the multiplex PCR reads, holding one entry per CDR3 protein. The sample contains hundreds of thousands of distinct CDR3 sequences, about 13% of which appear only once. The sample taken for sequencing was blood. The source is a young woman with Graves' hyperthyroidism. Each CDR3 is given with its conserved first and last residue. Fields, in order: D gene, clone size, J gene, CDR3 length, V gene, CDR3 protein, CDR3 DNA. A D gene is named only where the DNA matches it firmly. Where a row states a size, it is once, few, many or the class of an expanded clone; other rows omit it.

NA many TRBJ2-7 13 TRBV6-1 CASSSGLPYEQYF TGTGCCAGCAGTTCCGGGCTCCCCTACGAGCAGTACTTC
NA many TRBJ1-2 13 TRBV12-3/TRBV12-4 CASSGTGGYGYTF TGTGCCAGCAGCGGGACTGGGGGATATGGCTACACCTTC
NA many TRBJ1-6 13 TRBV18 CASSLAGYSPLHF TGTGCCAGCTCACTCGCAGGGTATTCACCCCTCCACTTT
NA many TRBJ2-7 12 TRBV5-8 CASSLNFYEQYF TGTGCCAGCAGCTTAAACTTCTACGAGCAGTACTTC
TRBD2 NA TRBJ2-3 16 TRBV7-2 CASSVDGTSGGDTQYF TGTGCCAGCAGCGTCGATGGGACTAGCGGGGGAGATACGCAGTATTTT
NA NA TRBJ2-2 15 TRBV7-8 CASSSDRRVTGELFF TGTGCCAGCAGCTCAGACCGGAGGGTTACCGGGGAGCTGTTTTTT
NA NA TRBJ2-6 14 TRBV19 CASSMGSGANVLTF TGTGCCAGTAGTATGGGGTCTGGGGCCAACGTCCTGACTTTC
TRBD2 many TRBJ2-5 15 TRBV5-1 CASSWGLAAQETQYF TGCGCCAGCAGCTGGGGACTAGCGGCCCAAGAGACCCAGTACTTC
TRBD2 many TRBJ2-7 14 TRBV27 CASSGTSLIREQYF TGTGCCAGCAGTGGGACTAGCTTGATACGGGAGCAGTACTTC
TRBD2 many TRBJ2-3 13 TRBV20-1 CSARAGGSRTQYF TGCAGTGCTAGGGCGGGAGGGTCTCGTACGCAGTATTTT
TRBD2 many TRBJ2-3 15 TRBV28 CASTRWTSGTDTQYF TGTGCCAGCACCCGCTGGACTAGCGGCACAGATACGCAGTATTTT
TRBD1 many TRBJ1-1 12 TRBV24-1 CATSDDRVEAFF TGTGCCACCAGTGACGACAGGGTCGAAGCTTTCTTT
NA many TRBJ2-7 16 TRBV7-8 CASSLRTALGSYEQYF TGTGCCAGCAGCTTAAGGACGGCGTTGGGCTCCTACGAGCAGTACTTC